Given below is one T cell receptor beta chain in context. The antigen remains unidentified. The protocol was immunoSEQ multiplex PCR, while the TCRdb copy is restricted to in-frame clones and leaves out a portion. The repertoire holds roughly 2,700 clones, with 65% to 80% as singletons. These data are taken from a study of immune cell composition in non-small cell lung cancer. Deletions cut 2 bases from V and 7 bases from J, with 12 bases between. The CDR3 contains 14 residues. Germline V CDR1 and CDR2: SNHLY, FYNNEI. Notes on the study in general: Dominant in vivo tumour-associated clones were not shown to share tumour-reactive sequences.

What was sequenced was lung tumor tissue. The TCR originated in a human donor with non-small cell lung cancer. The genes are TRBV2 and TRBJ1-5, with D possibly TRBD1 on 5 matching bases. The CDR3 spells CASSENQGSQPQHF. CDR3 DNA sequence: TGTGCCAGCAGTGAAAATCAGGGTTCACAGCCCCAGCATTTT.